The rows below give T cell receptor beta chains drawn from one sample of a study of T cells in Graves' hyperthyroidism and ophthalmopathy. TCRdb re-analysed the multiplex PCR reads in MiXCR, keeping a single row per CDR3 protein. This table has roughly 700,000 distinct CDR3 sequences, 30% to 40% appearing once. Material: blood. The source of these receptors is a woman aged 40 to 55 with Graves' hyperthyroidism. CDR3s include the opening cysteine and the closing phenylalanine or tryptophan. Each record gives: V gene, D gene, clone size, J gene, CDR3 protein, CDR3 DNA. D genes are given only for firm matches. For some rows the clone size is stated as once, few or many, or as a class when expanded; others skip it.

V: TRBV24-1
D: TRBD1
size: many
J: TRBJ1-1
CDR3: CATSFSGDRDTEAFF
DNA: TGTGCCACCAGCTTCTCCGGCGACAGGGACACTGAAGCTTTCTTT

V: TRBV20-1
D: TRBD1
size: -
J: TRBJ2-6
CDR3: CSAKTGAGANVLTF
DNA: TGCAGTGCTAAGACAGGGGCTGGGGCCAACGTCCTGACTTTC

V: TRBV13
D: -
size: -
J: TRBJ1-3
CDR3: CASSLSVSELAGNTIYF
DNA: TGTGCCAGCAGTTTGTCGGTATCTGAGTTAGCTGGAAACACCATATATTTT

V: TRBV5-1
D: TRBD1
size: -
J: TRBJ2-1
CDR3: CASSVDQGAGKRQFF
DNA: TGCGCCAGCAGCGTTGATCAGGGGGCGGGCAAGAGGCAGTTCTTC

V: TRBV10-3
D: TRBD1
size: -
J: TRBJ1-1
CDR3: CASRNRGLMNTEAFF
DNA: TGTGCCAGCCGAAACAGGGGCCTCATGAACACTGAAGCTTTCTTT

V: TRBV5-1
D: TRBD2
size: few
J: TRBJ2-7
CDR3: CASSYSGSYNEQYF
DNA: TGCGCCAGCAGCTATAGCGGGAGCTACAATGAGCAGTACTTC

V: TRBV7-8
D: -
size: -
J: TRBJ1-5
CDR3: CASSLEGVNQPQHF
DNA: TGTGCCAGCAGCTTAGAAGGGGTAAATCAGCCCCAGCATTTT

V: TRBV19
D: -
size: -
J: TRBJ2-2
CDR3: CASIERGRANTGELFF
DNA: TGTGCCAGCATCGAGAGGGGCAGGGCCAACACCGGGGAGCTGTTTTTT

V: TRBV12-5
D: -
size: few
J: TRBJ2-7
CDR3: CATARDVSYEQYF
DNA: TGTGCTACTGCTCGGGACGTCTCCTACGAGCAGTACTTC

V: TRBV28
D: -
size: -
J: TRBJ2-5
CDR3: CASRFPSVETQYF
DNA: TGTGCCAGCAGGTTCCCTTCCGTGGAGACCCAGTACTTC

V: TRBV10-3
D: -
size: few
J: TRBJ2-7
CDR3: CAISEFYEQYF
DNA: TGTGCCATCAGTGAGTTTTACGAGCAGTACTTC

V: TRBV4-3
D: -
size: few
J: TRBJ1-6
CDR3: CASSHVAGQKRNSPLHF
DNA: TGCGCCAGCAGCCACGTGGCTGGTCAAAAGAGGAATTCACCCCTCCACTTT

V: TRBV28
D: -
size: -
J: TRBJ2-6
CDR3: CASREGVSGANVLTF
DNA: TGTGCCAGCAGAGAGGGGGTCTCTGGGGCCAACGTCCTGACTTTC

V: TRBV7-2
D: -
size: -
J: TRBJ2-7
CDR3: CASSLALMGDLPYEQYF
DNA: TGTGCCAGCAGCTTAGCCCTAATGGGTGACCTCCCCTACGAGCAGTACTTC

V: TRBV24-1
D: -
size: few
J: TRBJ1-2
CDR3: CATSDPGGGVEGYTF
DNA: TGTGCCACCAGTGACCCCGGCGGGGGCGTCGAGGGCTACACCTTC

V: TRBV5-4
D: -
size: few
J: TRBJ2-3
CDR3: CASSLALDRQSTDTQYF
DNA: TGTGCCAGCAGCTTGGCCCTGGACAGACAGAGCACAGATACGCAGTATTTT

V: TRBV4-1
D: -
size: -
J: TRBJ2-7
CDR3: CASSQRRGYEQYF
DNA: TGCGCCAGCAGCCAGAGGAGGGGCTACGAGCAGTACTTC

V: TRBV3-1
D: -
size: -
J: TRBJ2-7
CDR3: CASSQVGWGSSYEQYF
DNA: TGTGCCAGCAGCCAAGTTGGCTGGGGATCCTCCTACGAGCAGTACTTC

V: TRBV6-5
D: TRBD1
size: -
J: TRBJ1-4
CDR3: CASSTDRVREKLFF
DNA: TGTGCCAGCAGTACGGACAGGGTCAGGGAAAAACTGTTTTTT

V: TRBV6-5
D: TRBD1
size: few
J: TRBJ2-7
CDR3: CASSPVTGPVYEQYF
DNA: TGTGCCAGCAGCCCCGTGACAGGGCCTGTGTACGAGCAGTACTTC

V: TRBV7-9
D: TRBD1
size: -
J: TRBJ1-5
CDR3: CASSPVSAGGSGVNQPQHF
DNA: TGTGCCAGCAGCCCAGTTTCTGCAGGGGGAAGTGGAGTAAATCAGCCCCAGCATTTT

V: TRBV10-3
D: TRBD2
size: -
J: TRBJ2-6
CDR3: CASSYPGGAGANVLTF
DNA: TGTGCCAGCAGTTACCCCGGGGGGGCCGGGGCCAACGTCCTGACTTTC

V: TRBV5-1
D: TRBD1
size: -
J: TRBJ2-7
CDR3: CASSQETRRQGNEQYF
DNA: TGCGCCAGCAGCCAAGAAACTCGCCGACAGGGCAACGAGCAGTACTTC

V: TRBV7-9
D: -
size: many
J: TRBJ2-5
CDR3: CASSLTWVIETQYF
DNA: TGTGCCAGCAGCTTAACCTGGGTGATAGAGACCCAGTACTTC

V: TRBV20-1
D: -
size: -
J: TRBJ1-2
CDR3: CSAYSGRYGYTF
DNA: TGCAGTGCTTACTCCGGTCGCTATGGCTACACCTTC

V: TRBV6-1
D: -
size: -
J: TRBJ1-2
CDR3: CASSSKEAGNYGYTF
DNA: TGTGCCAGCAGCTCGAAAGAGGCGGGCAACTATGGCTACACCTTC

V: TRBV7-2
D: TRBD2
size: -
J: TRBJ2-5
CDR3: CASSPMTSGGIETQYF
DNA: TGTGCCAGCAGCCCGATGACTAGCGGGGGGATCGAGACCCAGTACTTC

V: TRBV10-3
D: -
size: many
J: TRBJ2-2
CDR3: CAISDPGNTGELFF
DNA: TGTGCCATCAGTGATCCGGGAAACACCGGGGAGCTGTTTTTT

V: TRBV9
D: -
size: many
J: TRBJ2-2
CDR3: CASSVPHGELFF
DNA: TGTGCCAGCAGCGTACCACACGGGGAGCTGTTTTTT

V: TRBV19
D: -
size: many
J: TRBJ1-1
CDR3: CASSISAGLTEAFF
DNA: TGTGCCAGTAGTATTTCGGCAGGCCTCACTGAAGCTTTCTTT

V: TRBV10-3
D: TRBD1
size: few
J: TRBJ2-2
CDR3: CATLSDRANTGELFF
DNA: TGTGCCACTCTCTCTGACAGGGCGAACACCGGGGAGCTGTTTTTT

V: TRBV15
D: TRBD1
size: many
J: TRBJ1-2
CDR3: CATSATTGEYGYTF
DNA: TGTGCCACCAGCGCGACTACAGGGGAGTATGGCTACACCTTC